The 11 T cell receptor beta chains below come from one sample, sequenced in a study of control samples from healthy donors and cancer patients. The method was immunoSEQ multiplex PCR; TCRdb's version includes in-frame clones alone and lacks a portion of them. The data contain about 160,000 clones, 94% of them singletons. Sequenced material: blood. The receptors originated from a woman between 40 and 50 years old in good health.

This clone has just a few counts. The V gene is TRBV6-5, the J gene TRBJ1-2; TRBD1 aligns across 8 bases. This CDR3 is 12 amino acids long. Germline V gene data show CDR1 as MNHEY and CDR2 as SVGAGI. J gave up 7 bases and V 7 bases, and 5 bases lay outside the gene matches. The CDR3: CASNWDRFGYTF. The CDR3 DNA follows: TGTGCCAGCAACTGGGACAGGTTTGGCTACACCTTC.

The chain combines TRBV19 with TRBJ1-1; D unresolved. CDR1 and CDR2 from the germline V gene are LNHDA and SQIVND (reference sequence). Deletions cut 3 bases from V and 3 bases from J, with 11 bases between. The length of the CDR3 is 14 residues. The CDR3: CASSISGQHTEAFF. The CDR3 nucleotides read TGTGCCAGTAGTATCTCTGGGCAGCACACTGAAGCTTTCTTT.

This sequence joins TRBV5-4 and TRBJ1-2; D unresolved. The V end lost 5 bases, the J end lost 4 bases, and 12 bases lay between the germline ends. The length of the CDR3 is 13 residues. Germline values: CDR1 SGHNT, CDR2 YYREEE (reference sequence). The CDR3 DNA reads TGTGCCAGCAGGTTCATAGGCGGCTATGGCTACACCTTC. This translates into CASRFIGGYGYTF. Using reference TRBV5-4 and TRBJ1-2 for the parts outside the CDR3, the full variable domain is ETGVTQSPTHLIKTRGQQVTLRCSSQSGHNTVSWYQQALGQGPQFIFQYYREEENGRGNFPPRFSGLQFPNYSSELNVNALELDDSALYLCASRFIGGYGYTFGSGTRLTVV.

The CDR3 coding sequence is TGTGCCAGCAGCTTTGGGGGGGTGGCCTATAATTCACCCCTCCACTTT. Protein sequence: CASSFGGVAYNSPLHF. This chain uses TRBV5-6 with TRBJ1-6, with D possibly matching TRBD1 (5 bases). The CDR3 contains 16 residues. Trimming removed 2 bases from V and 2 bases from J, with 11 bases in between. Germline lookup yields CDR1 SGHDT and CDR2 YYEEEE.

The chain uses TRBV10-3 and TRBJ2-1; 9 bases fit TRBD1. This CDR3 is built from 16 residues. The J segment lost 8 bases and the V segment lost 6 bases, leaving 14 bases of the junction unmatched. CDR1 and CDR2 (germline): ENHRY, SYGVKD. The CDR3 DNA reads TGTGCCATCAGATACTCAACGACGACAGGGGGGGATGAGCAGTTCTTC. Translation: CAIRYSTTTGGDEQFF.

V is TRBV4-2 and J is TRBJ2-7; D may correspond to TRBD1 or TRBD2 (5 bases each). V dropped 1 base and J dropped 9 bases, with 22 bases sitting between them. The CDR3 loop spans 16 amino acids. Germline V gene data show CDR1 as LGHNA and CDR2 as YNFKEQ. The CDR3 spells CASSQVGEGPWNGQYF. The CDR3 DNA sequence: TGTGCCAGCAGCCAAGTGGGCGAGGGGCCATGGAATGGGCAGTACTTC.

The chain uses TRBV5-8 and TRBJ2-7; D gene uncertain. Germline V CDR1 and CDR2: SGHTS, YDEGEE. Trimming shortened V by 0 bases and J by 3 bases, and 7 bases separated the two germline ends. CDR3 size: 13 residues. CDR3 region: CASSLGSGYEQYF. The DNA for the CDR3 is TGTGCCAGCAGCTTGGGCAGTGGCTACGAGCAGTACTTC.

The chain has TRBV11-1 and TRBJ1-5; maybe TRBD1 (6 bases). Trimming took 5 bases from V and 6 from J, leaving 17 bases between them. The CDR3 runs 15 residues. CDR1 and CDR2 (germline): SGHAT, FQDESV (reference sequence). The CDR3 DNA reads TGTGCCAGCAGCCCGTCGGGGGGCGCGGGTCAGCCCCAGCATTTT. Translation: CASSPSGGAGQPQHF.

The chain links TRBV5-1 to TRBJ2-7, with a tentative D call TRBD2 (6 bases). V was clipped by 4 bases and J by 0 bases, with 14 bases between them. Looked up from germline, CDR1 is SGHRS and CDR2 is YFSETQ. The CDR3 is 15 amino acids. CDR3 sequence: CASSLRLGSSYEQYF. The CDR3 DNA is TGCGCCAGCAGCCTCCGGCTCGGGAGCTCCTACGAGCAGTACTTC.

The CDR3 spells CASSIKSGNTEAFF. In DNA form, the CDR3 reads TGTGCCAGTAGTATTAAGTCAGGGAACACTGAAGCTTTCTTT. The J gene is TRBJ1-1, the V gene TRBV19; the D is unclear. This CDR3 spans 14 amino acids. V shed 3 bases and J shed 1 base, with 9 bases lying between them. Germline V gene data show CDR1 as LNHDA and CDR2 as SQIVND (reference sequence).

This clone was counted once. The rearrangement links TRBV3-1 (or the pseudogene TRBV3-2) to TRBJ2-7, with D hard to call. The CDR3 has 14 residues. V was cut by 1 base and J by 4 bases, with 11 bases left in between. The germline V gene has CDR1 LGHDT and CDR2 YNNKEL (reference sequence). CDR3 nucleotide sequence: TGTGCCAGCAGCCAAGGGCGTAGCTGGTACGAGCAGTACTTC. Translating gives CASSQGRSWYEQYF.